The 21 T cell receptor beta chains presented below share a single source sample, sequenced in a study of cytotoxic CD8 clonotypes in ibrutinib-treated CLL. Produced via immunoSEQ multiplex PCR; TCRdb's table is partial and in-frame only. The sample carries 130,000 or so clones, 80% to 90% recorded once. Sample: PBMCs, taken after 24 months of ibrutinib treatment. All receptors derive from a human donor with chronic lymphocytic leukemia.

The genes are TRBV5-1 and TRBJ1-3, with D maybe TRBD1 (6 bases). This CDR3 is 15 amino acids long. The germline gives CDR1 SGHRS, CDR2 YFSETQ. Trimming stripped 5 bases from V and 2 bases from J, with 14 bases between. The CDR3 nucleotides read TGCGCCAGCAGGGGAGAGGGGGTGGCTGGAAACACCATATATTTT. It yields the protein CASRGEGVAGNTIYF.

The chain joins TRBV29-1 to TRBJ2-2; 8 nucleotides match TRBD1. Trimming at V came to 7 bases and at J to 6 bases, leaving 13 bases not matched to a gene. CDR1 is SQVTM and CDR2 is ANQGSEA in the germline V gene. There are 15 residues in the CDR3. For the CDR3, the DNA is TGCAGCGCTTCACACGGGACAGGCGGACCCGGGGAGCTGTTTTTT. Translated: CSASHGTGGPGELFF.

The V and J genes are TRBV2 and TRBJ2-3; D is perhaps TRBD1 (5 bases). The V gene's germline CDR1 is SNHLY and CDR2 FYNNEI. The length of the CDR3 is 13 residues. Trimming shortened V by 6 bases and J by 8 bases, and 15 bases separated the two germline ends. CDR3 in DNA: TGTGCCAGCAGCGCGACTGAGCAGGGTACGCAGTATTTT. This encodes CASSATEQGTQYF.

A single count supports this clone. Compared with germline, one end of the junction differs, possibly owing to a read error. The chain is built from TRBV28 and TRBJ1-1; D is possibly TRBD1 (5 bases). The CDR3 extends over 15 amino acids. Germline V CDR1 and CDR2: MDHEN, SYDVKM. CDR3 in amino acids: CASNLLTRGNTEAFF. The CDR3 DNA is TGTGCCAGCAATTTACTAACGAGGGGGAACACTGAAGCTTTCTTT.

This sequence joins TRBV10-3 and TRBJ2-1; D uncertain. The CDR3 has 16 amino acids. Germline lookup yields CDR1 ENHRY and CDR2 SYGVKD. V shed 2 bases and J shed 8 bases, with 19 bases lying between them. The CDR3 reads CAISEPDRMVGDEQFF. The CDR3 nucleotides are TGTGCCATCAGTGAGCCGGACCGAATGGTCGGCGATGAGCAGTTCTTC.

The chain uses TRBV30 and TRBJ1-6; D may be TRBD1 (6 bases). The germline V and J ends were trimmed by 2 bases and 7 bases, with 15 bases remaining between them. Per germline, CDR1 GTSNPN and CDR2 SVGIG (reference sequence). This CDR3 comprises 15 residues. CDR3 DNA sequence: TGTGCCTGGAGTACCCTCGGGGGCCGGAATTCACCCCTCCACTTT. Residues: CAWSTLGGRNSPLHF.

This clone has at least ten counts. The CDR3 spells CASSPREGPSNYGYTF. For the CDR3, the DNA is TGTGCCAGCTCACCTAGGGAAGGGCCATCTAACTATGGCTACACCTTC. This chain joins TRBV18 and TRBJ1-2; no clear D. This CDR3 comprises 16 residues. The V end lost 3 bases, the J end lost 0 bases, and 14 bases lay between the germline ends. CDR1 and CDR2 (germline): KGHSH, LQKENI.

This rearrangement joins TRBV7-2 to TRBJ2-7; D uncertain. Per the germline V gene, CDR1 is SGHTA and CDR2 is FQGNSA. Deletions cut 2 bases from V and 0 bases from J, with 14 bases between. The CDR3 has 16 residues. The CDR3 region has the DNA TGTGCCAGCAGCTTATTAGATCGGAAAATCTCCTACGAGCAGTACTTC. Protein product: CASSLLDRKISYEQYF.

This chain uses TRBV9 with TRBJ1-3; D remains ambiguous. Trimming removed 0 bases at V and 0 bases at J, with 13 bases between. CDR3 size: 17 residues. Germline V gene data show CDR1 as SGDLS and CDR2 as YYNGEE. The CDR3 sequence: CASSVDPLLTSGNTIYF. The CDR3 bases are TGTGCCAGCAGCGTAGATCCCCTTTTGACCTCTGGAAACACCATATATTTT.

J is TRBJ2-7 and V is TRBV11-2; D may be TRBD1 (5 bases). The ends were cut back, 5 bases at V and 7 bases at J, with 9 bases in the middle. The CDR3 runs to 11 residues. Germline CDR1 SGHAT, CDR2 FQNNGV. This CDR3 reads CASSPNREQYF. CDR3 bases: TGTGCCAGCAGCCCAAACAGGGAGCAGTACTTC.

This chain uses TRBV6-5 with TRBJ1-1; D perhaps matches TRBD1 (5 bases). CDR3 length: 15 amino acids. Germline values: CDR1 MNHEY, CDR2 SVGAGI. The V gene lost 7 bases and the J gene lost 3 bases, with 18 bases spanning the gap. DNA of the CDR3: TGTGCCAGCAAAGGGGCGGGAGTTGGGGACACTGAAGCTTTCTTT. Amino acid sequence: CASKGAGVGDTEAFF.

The rearrangement joins TRBV2 to TRBJ1-1, with D perhaps matching TRBD1 (5 bases). CDR1 and CDR2 from the germline V gene are SNHLY and FYNNEI. This CDR3 has 14 amino acids. V lost 4 bases to trimming and J lost 6 bases, with 15 bases between them. The CDR3: CASSGEVLGPEAFF. In nucleotides, the CDR3 is TGTGCCAGCAGTGGTGAGGTCTTGGGACCTGAAGCTTTCTTT.

This clone was found a few times. This chain joins TRBV4-1 and TRBJ1-5; D gene uncertain. The length of the CDR3 is 14 residues. The V end was cut by 1 base, the J end by 7 bases, with 11 bases between. Germline V lookup: CDR1 MGHRA, CDR2 YSYEKL. CDR3 in DNA: TGCGCCAGCAGCCAAGGTGAGATTAGGCAGCCCCAGCATTTT. It encodes CASSQGEIRQPQHF.

The V and J genes are TRBV4-2 and TRBJ1-2; D gene ambiguous. Trimming pared 0 bases from V and 2 bases from J, leaving 13 bases between. The germline V gene has CDR1 LGHNA and CDR2 YNFKEQ. This CDR3 contains 16 residues. In nucleotides, the CDR3 is TGTGCCAGCAGCCAAGATCTCCAACGCCGGAACTATGGCTACACCTTC. Its translation: CASSQDLQRRNYGYTF.

This clone was recorded only once. In nucleotides, the CDR3 is TGTGCCAGCAGTGAGAGGGGGTTTATACTAGCGGGGACCCAAGAGACCCAGTACTTC. This translates into CASSERGFILAGTQETQYF. V and J are TRBV6-1 and TRBJ2-5; TRBD2 aligns across 10 bases. The germline gives CDR1 MNHNS, CDR2 SASEGT. With V trimmed by 3 bases and J by 1 base, 14 bases remained unmatched. The CDR3 contains 19 residues.

The chain has TRBV6-4 and TRBJ1-2, with a tentative D call TRBD1 (5 bases). The germline gives CDR1 MRHNA, CDR2 SNTAGT. The CDR3 is made up of 14 amino acids. V shed 3 bases and J shed 3 bases, with 11 bases lying between them. CDR3 region: CASSETAFDYGYTF. The CDR3, as DNA: TGTGCCAGCAGTGAGACAGCTTTCGACTATGGCTACACCTTC.

The V call is TRBV7-2, the J call TRBJ1-1, with a tentative D call TRBD1 (5 bases). Germline CDR1 is SGHTA and CDR2 is FQGNSA. The CDR3 extends over 13 amino acids. V was cut by 0 bases and J by 8 bases, with 10 bases left in between. Here the CDR3 reads CASSLAGRGEAFF. The DNA of the CDR3 is TGTGCCAGCAGCTTAGCGGGGCGGGGAGAAGCTTTCTTT.

This rearrangement joins TRBV19 to TRBJ1-1; 10 bases are shared with TRBD1. The CDR3 length is 15 residues. V dropped 7 bases and J dropped 3; count of bases not matched to a gene: 8. Germline V gene sequence: CDR1 LNHDA, CDR2 SQIVND (reference sequence). In nucleotides, the CDR3 is TGTGCCAGTACCGCCGGACAGGGGGGTTACACTGAAGCTTTCTTT. Translation gives CASTAGQGGYTEAFF.

The rearrangement uses TRBV18 and TRBJ2-7, with D perhaps matching TRBD2 (5 bases). The germline V gene encodes CDR1 KGHSH and CDR2 LQKENI. V lost 4 bases to trimming and J lost 5 bases, with 15 bases between them. CDR3 length: 14 residues. CDR3 protein: CASSLLREPNEQYF. The CDR3 coding sequence is TGTGCCAGCTCACTCTTGAGGGAGCCCAACGAGCAGTACTTC.

The chain recombines TRBV7-2 with TRBJ1-5; D not resolved. There are 13 residues in the CDR3. Germline loops: CDR1 SGHTA, CDR2 FQGNSA. The ends were cut back, 2 bases at V and 5 bases at J, with 7 bases in the middle. The CDR3 spells CASSLQEDQPQHF. The CDR3 DNA reads TGTGCCAGCAGCTTACAGGAAGATCAGCCCCAGCATTTT.

The CDR3, as DNA: TGCAGTGCTGTAGGAGGGGATACGCAGTATTTT. Its translation: CSAVGGDTQYF. The V and J genes are TRBV20-1 and TRBJ2-3, with D possibly TRBD2 on 6 matching bases. The CDR3 extends over 11 amino acids. V was cut by 5 bases and J by 6 bases, with 9 bases left in between. Looked up from germline, CDR1 is DFQATT and CDR2 is SNEGSKA (reference sequence).